The 9 T cell receptor beta chains below come from one sample, sequenced in a study of T cells in Graves' hyperthyroidism and ophthalmopathy. Template material for amplifying TCR beta CDR3 regions consisted of RNA transcripts. Using the HTBI primer set, a first-round RT-PCR was run on the TCR CDR3. TCRdb analysed the multiplex PCR reads with MiXCR anew, one entry per CDR3 protein. The profile shows under 650,000 distinct CDR3 sequences, 15% to 20% of them singletons. The sample was blood. The receptors stem from a woman in her twenties or thirties with Graves' hyperthyroidism.

This clonotype was seen a few times. The chain carries TRBV4-1 and TRBJ2-2; 7 bases agree with TRBD1. V shed 4 bases and J 4 bases; nucleotides not matched to a gene: 6. The CDR3 contains 15 residues. From germline, CDR1 is MGHRA and CDR2 YSYEKL. Written as DNA, the CDR3 is TGCGCCAGCAGCCCCACAGGGGATCGCACCGGGGAGCTGTTTTTT. Its translation: CASSPTGDRTGELFF.

This clonotype was detected ten times or more. This sequence joins TRBV27 and TRBJ2-1, with 8 bases aligning to TRBD2. CDR3 size: 17 residues. Germline V gene lookup returns CDR1 MNHEY and CDR2 SMNVEV (reference sequence). The J segment lost 5 bases and the V segment lost 2 bases, leaving 11 bases of the junction unmatched. Written as DNA, the CDR3 is TGTGCCAGCAGTTTAGGGAACGTAGCGGGGATGAACAATGAGCAGTTCTTC. It translates to CASSLGNVAGMNNEQFF.

This clonotype was detected ten times or more. The chain uses TRBV5-1 and TRBJ2-7; D call uncertain. From germline, CDR1 is SGHRS and CDR2 YFSETQ. The CDR3 is made up of 14 amino acids. V was shortened by 2 bases and J by 0 bases, with 9 bases between the two germline ends. The chain's CDR3 is CASSFQAPSYEQYF. For the CDR3, the DNA is TGCGCCAGCAGCTTCCAGGCCCCCTCCTACGAGCAGTACTTC.

The chain joins TRBV19 to TRBJ2-7; 9 bases are shared with TRBD2. The length of the CDR3 is 14 residues. V trimming: 5 bases; J trimming: 4 bases; junction bases outside the gene matches: 6. Germline values: CDR1 LNHDA, CDR2 SQIVND (reference sequence). The CDR3 sequence: CASSSSGNYYEQYF. CDR3 in DNA: TGTGCCAGTAGTTCTAGCGGGAACTATTACGAGCAGTACTTC. Combining the CDR3 with reference TRBV19 and TRBJ2-7 gives the whole variable domain DGGITQSPKYLFRKEGQNVTLSCEQNLNHDAMYWYRQDPGQGLRLIYYSQIVNDFQKGDIAEGYSVSREKKESFPLTVTSAQKNPTAFYLCASSSSGNYYEQYFGPGTRLTVT.

The table lists this clonotype with a few counts. The chain recombines TRBV7-9 with TRBJ2-3, with a weak D call TRBD2 (5 bases). This CDR3 has 18 amino acids. The V gene's germline CDR1 is SEHNR and CDR2 FQNEAQ (reference sequence). The V end was cut by 1 base, the J end by 0 bases, with 17 bases between. CDR3 bases: TGTGCCAGCAGCTTAGGGGTTGCAAGCGGCCTTAGCACAGATACGCAGTATTTT. Amino acids: CASSLGVASGLSTDTQYF. Drawing the rest from reference TRBV7-9 and TRBJ2-3, the complete variable domain is DTGVSQNPRHKITKRGQNVTFRCDPISEHNRLYWYRQTLGQGPEFLTYFQNEAQLEKSRLLSDRFSAERPKGSFSTLEIQRTEQGDSAMYLCASSLGVASGLSTDTQYFGPGTRLTVL.

This clonotype was seen a handful of times. The CDR3 is CASSVVAGGDTQYF. The CDR3 bases are TGTGCCAGCAGCGTAGTGGCAGGGGGGGATACGCAGTATTTT. The chain has TRBV9 and TRBJ2-3; TRBD1 is a possible D gene (7 bases). This CDR3 is built from 14 residues. Germline CDR1 reads SGDLS; CDR2 reads YYNGEE. Trimming took off 0 bases at V and 6 bases at J, with 11 bases between the two ends. The full variable domain, with the rest looked up from reference TRBV9 and TRBJ2-3, is DSGVTQTPKHLITATGQRVTLRCSPRSGDLSVYWYQQSLDQGLQFLIQYYNGEERAKGNILERFSAQQFPDLHSELNLSSLELGDSALYFCASSVVAGGDTQYFGPGTRLTVL.

This clonotype was counted ten times or more. This chain connects TRBV12-3 or TRBV12-4 to TRBJ2-3; perhaps TRBD1 as D (5 bases). Trimming left V 5 bases short and J 2 bases short, with 14 bases between. This CDR3 has 15 residues. The CDR3 protein is CASSPPLTATDTQYF. CDR3 sequence (DNA): TGTGCCAGCAGTCCGCCCCTGACAGCCACAGATACGCAGTATTTT.

Ten or more counts support this clonotype. V is TRBV28 and J is TRBJ2-3, with 9 bases matching TRBD1. Germline CDR1 and CDR2: MDHEN and SYDVKM. V was pared by 6 bases and J by 8 bases, with 9 bases of the junction left unmatched. CDR3 length: 14 residues. This CDR3 is CASRPTGGGPTQYF. The CDR3 nucleotides read TGTGCCAGCAGACCCACAGGGGGCGGGCCTACGCAGTATTTT.

The chain couples TRBV5-6 to TRBJ1-5; tentative D call: TRBD1 (5 bases). This CDR3 has 14 amino acids. V gave up 2 bases and J gave up 5 bases, with 11 bases separating them. Per germline, CDR1 SGHDT and CDR2 YYEEEE. CDR3 protein: CASSFGGGDQPQHF. In DNA, the CDR3 is TGTGCCAGCAGCTTCGGGGGGGGGGATCAGCCCCAGCATTTT.